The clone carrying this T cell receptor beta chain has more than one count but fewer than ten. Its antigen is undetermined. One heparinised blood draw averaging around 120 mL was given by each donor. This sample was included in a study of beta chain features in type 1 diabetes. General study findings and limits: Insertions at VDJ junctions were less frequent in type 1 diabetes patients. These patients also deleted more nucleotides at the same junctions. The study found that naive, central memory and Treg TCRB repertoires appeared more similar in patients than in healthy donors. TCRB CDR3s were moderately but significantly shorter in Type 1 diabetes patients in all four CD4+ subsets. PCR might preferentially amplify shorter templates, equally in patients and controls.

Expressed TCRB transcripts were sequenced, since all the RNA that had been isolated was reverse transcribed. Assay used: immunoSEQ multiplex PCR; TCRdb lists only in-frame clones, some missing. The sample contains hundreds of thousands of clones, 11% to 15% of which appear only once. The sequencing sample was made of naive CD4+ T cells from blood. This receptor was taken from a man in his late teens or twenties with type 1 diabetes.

The CDR3 nucleotides read TGTGCCAGCGGGGACAGCCACCAAGAGACCCAGTACTTC. It is translated as CASGDSHQETQYF. This rearrangement joins TRBV18 to TRBJ2-5; 7 positions agree with TRBD1. Germline CDR1 and CDR2: KGHSH and LQKENI. V shed 8 bases, J shed 0 bases, and the junction held 3 bases outside the gene matches. CDR3 length: 13 amino acids.